These T cell receptor beta chains were read from a single sample in a study of cytomegalovirus exposure and HLA in healthy donors. Clones were read by immunoSEQ multiplex PCR, and TCRdb kept only the in-frame ones, dropping some. This table holds 100,000 to 150,000 clones. Source material: PBMCs. The source is a man aged 25-40 years in good health and CMV-seronegative. Each CDR3 is given with its conserved first and last residue. A D gene is named only where the DNA matches it firmly.

j_call d_call v_call cdr3_nt cdr3_aa
TRBJ2-1 - TRBV6-1 TGTGCCAGCGAGAAAGCGGAGTTGGGGGGAGATGAGCAGTTCTTC CASEKAELGGDEQFF
TRBJ2-7 - TRBV27 TGTGCCAGCAGTTTTGAGGGAAGCCTCTCCTACGAGCAGTACTTC CASSFEGSLSYEQYF
TRBJ1-1 - TRBV28 TGTGCCAGCAGGGGAGTTCGGGATGAAGCTTTCTTT CASRGVRDEAFF
TRBJ1-5 - TRBV27 TGTGCCAGCAAGGTCTCGGTAAGCGAACATCAGCCCCAGCATTTT CASKVSVSEHQPQHF
TRBJ1-6 TRBD1 TRBV27 TGTGCCAGCAACCGACAGGGAGCCAATTCACCCCTCCACTTT CASNRQGANSPLHF
TRBJ1-1 TRBD1 TRBV6-5 TGTGCCAGCAGTTACGGGACAGGGGTCGGGAATACTGAAGCTTTCTTT CASSYGTGVGNTEAFF
TRBJ2-7 TRBD2 TRBV4-2 TGTGCCAGCAGCGTCGGGACTAGCAACTACGAGCAGTACTTC CASSVGTSNYEQYF
TRBJ2-6 TRBD2 TRBV18 TGTGCCAGCTCACCACCGGGGGGGTCTGGGGCCAACGTCCTGACTTTC CASSPPGGSGANVLTF
TRBJ2-3 - TRBV5-4 TGTGCCAGCAGCCTGGATCAAGCCACAGATACGCAGTATTTT CASSLDQATDTQYF
TRBJ2-5 - TRBV10-3 TGTGCCACCCGGACAGAAGGGGAGACCCAGTACTTC CATRTEGETQYF
TRBJ1-2 TRBD1 TRBV19 TGTGCCAGTAGTATAGTGACAGGGTCCGATGGCTACACCTTC CASSIVTGSDGYTF
TRBJ2-3 TRBD1 TRBV30 TGTGCCTGGAGCGGGGACAGGGGCACAGATACGCAGTATTTT CAWSGDRGTDTQYF
TRBJ2-1 - TRBV7-2 TGTGCCAGCAGCCCTAGTCGGTCTAGTGGTGTCTACAATGAGCAGTTCTTC CASSPSRSSGVYNEQFF
TRBJ1-2 - TRBV2 TGTGCCAGCAGTAAGGAGAACTATGGCTACACCTTC CASSKENYGYTF
TRBJ1-2 - TRBV2 TGTGCCAGCAGTGAAGCCCGGGGGGCGCTTGGCTACACCTTC CASSEARGALGYTF
TRBJ1-4 TRBD1 TRBV4-1 TGCGCCAGCAGCCAGGGGAGACAGGGATATGAAAAACTGTTTTTT CASSQGRQGYEKLFF
TRBJ1-1 TRBD1 TRBV4-2 TGTGCCAGCAGCCAAGGGACAGGGGATGTCACTGAAGCTTTCTTT CASSQGTGDVTEAFF
TRBJ2-3 TRBD2 TRBV30 TGTGCCTGGAGGGTCGGGACTAGCGGCACAGATACGCAGTATTTT CAWRVGTSGTDTQYF
TRBJ2-5 - TRBV5-4 TGTGCCAGCAGCTTGGTATCGAAGCGGGAGACCCAGTACTTC CASSLVSKRETQYF
TRBJ2-1 - TRBV4-1 TGCGCCAGCAGCCCCTTTCTTACTAGCATGTCTGAGCAGTTCTTC CASSPFLTSMSEQFF
TRBJ2-3 TRBD2 TRBV5-1 TGCGCCAGCAGCGACGGGACTAGCGGACTCACAGATACGCAGTATTTT CASSDGTSGLTDTQYF
TRBJ1-1 - TRBV6-6 TGTGCCAGCAGTTATGGGGAACAGGGTGGTTCTGCTTTCTTT CASSYGEQGGSAFF
TRBJ2-7 - TRBV5-1 TGCGCCAGCAGCCACCCTTTAAGCTACGAGCAGTACTTC CASSHPLSYEQYF
TRBJ2-3 - TRBV2 TGTGCCAGCAGTTTCAAAGATACGCAGTATTTT CASSFKDTQYF
TRBJ2-7 - TRBV28 TGTGCCAGCAGCCCCGGGGTAGCGCTCCCCTACGAGCAGTACTTC CASSPGVALPYEQYF
TRBJ1-2 - TRBV7-2 TGTGCCAGCAGCCAAAACGGGGCGGGGCGAGGCTACACCTTC CASSQNGAGRGYTF
TRBJ1-6 TRBD1 TRBV6-1 TGTGCCAGCAGTGGCCGGGACAGGGGGCCTTCTAATTCACCCCTCCACTTT CASSGRDRGPSNSPLHF
TRBJ2-5 - TRBV28 TGTGCCAGCACGAACAGGGTATTGGGAGAGACCCAGTACTTC CASTNRVLGETQYF
TRBJ1-6 - TRBV10-2 TGCGCCAGCAGTTTCGGTACAGTTAATTCACCCCTCCACTTT CASSFGTVNSPLHF
TRBJ1-5 TRBD1 TRBV27 TGTGCCAGCAGTTCCTTGGGACAGGGTAGGCCCCAGCATTTT CASSSLGQGRPQHF
TRBJ2-1 - TRBV7-2 TGTGCCAGCAGCTTAGAGGCTAGCGCCTACAATGAGCAGTTCTTC CASSLEASAYNEQFF
TRBJ2-3 - TRBV7-9 TGTGCCAGCAGCCACACAGATACGCAGTATTTT CASSHTDTQYF
TRBJ1-1 TRBD1 TRBV6-6 TGTGCCAGCAGACGACGACAGGGGACGACCACTGAAGCTTTCTTT CASRRRQGTTTEAFF
TRBJ1-1 TRBD1 TRBV7-8 TGTGCCAGCAGCTTAGCGCGTGGAGGGGGCGGAGGCACTGAAGCTTTCTTT CASSLARGGGGGTEAFF
TRBJ2-7 TRBD2 TRBV9 TGTGCCAGCAACGCTGGACTAGCGGGGGCCCTCTACGAGCAGTACTTC CASNAGLAGALYEQYF
TRBJ1-5 - TRBV7-9 TGTGCCAGCAGCCAGGAGGGGTTCAATCAGCCCCAGCATTTT CASSQEGFNQPQHF
TRBJ1-1 - TRBV28 TGTGCCAGCAGGAAACAGGGAGTGAACACTGAAGCTTTCTTT CASRKQGVNTEAFF
TRBJ2-7 - TRBV4-1 TGCGCCAGCAGCCAAGTGGCAGGCTCCGAGCAGTACTTC CASSQVAGSEQYF
TRBJ1-2 - TRBV14 TGTGCCAGCAGCCAAGTGAGTTCGAACTATGGCTACACCTTC CASSQVSSNYGYTF
TRBJ2-7 - TRBV5-4 TGTGCCAGCAGCTTATCGGGGGGCCGCTACGAGCAGTACTTC CASSLSGGRYEQYF
TRBJ1-5 - TRBV6-1 TGTGCCAGCAGTGAACCGAGCGGGCAGCCCCAGCATTTT CASSEPSGQPQHF